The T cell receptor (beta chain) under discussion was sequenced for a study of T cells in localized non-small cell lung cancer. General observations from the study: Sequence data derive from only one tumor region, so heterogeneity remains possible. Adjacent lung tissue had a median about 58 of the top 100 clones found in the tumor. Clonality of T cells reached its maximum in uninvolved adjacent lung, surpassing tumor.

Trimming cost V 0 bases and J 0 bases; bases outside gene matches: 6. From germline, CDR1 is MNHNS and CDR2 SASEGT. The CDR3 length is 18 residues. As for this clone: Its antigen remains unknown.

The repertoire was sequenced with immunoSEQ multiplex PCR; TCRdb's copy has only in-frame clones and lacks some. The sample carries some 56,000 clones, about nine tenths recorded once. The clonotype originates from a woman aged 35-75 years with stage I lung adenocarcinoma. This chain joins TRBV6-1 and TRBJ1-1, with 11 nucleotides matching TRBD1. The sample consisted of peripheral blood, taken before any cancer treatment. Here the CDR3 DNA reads TGTGCCAGCAGTGAAGCGGACAGGGGGCTCCGCATGAACACTGAAGCTTTCTTT. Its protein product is CASSEADRGLRMNTEAFF.